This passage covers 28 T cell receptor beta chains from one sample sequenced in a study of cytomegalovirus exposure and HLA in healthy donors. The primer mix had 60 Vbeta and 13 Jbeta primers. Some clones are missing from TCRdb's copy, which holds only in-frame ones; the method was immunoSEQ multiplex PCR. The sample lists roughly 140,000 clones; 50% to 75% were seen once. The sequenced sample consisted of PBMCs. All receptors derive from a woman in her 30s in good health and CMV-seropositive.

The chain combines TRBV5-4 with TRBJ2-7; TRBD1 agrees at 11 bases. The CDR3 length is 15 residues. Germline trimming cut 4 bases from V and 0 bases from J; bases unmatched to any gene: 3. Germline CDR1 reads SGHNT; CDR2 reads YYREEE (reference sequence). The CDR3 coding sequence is TGTGCCAGCAGCGAGGGACAGGGGGGCTCCTACGAGCAGTACTTC. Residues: CASSEGQGGSYEQYF.

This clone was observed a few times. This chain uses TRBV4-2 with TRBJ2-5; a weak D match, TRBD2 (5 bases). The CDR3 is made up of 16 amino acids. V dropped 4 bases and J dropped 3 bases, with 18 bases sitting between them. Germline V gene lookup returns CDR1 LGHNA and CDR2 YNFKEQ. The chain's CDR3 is CASSPRAPTWKETQYF. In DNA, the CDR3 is TGTGCCAGCAGCCCGAGGGCTCCGACCTGGAAAGAGACCCAGTACTTC.

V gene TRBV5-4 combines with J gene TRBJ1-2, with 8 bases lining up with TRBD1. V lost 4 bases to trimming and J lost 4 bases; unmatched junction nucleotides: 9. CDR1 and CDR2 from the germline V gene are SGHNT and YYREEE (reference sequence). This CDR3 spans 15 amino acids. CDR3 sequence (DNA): TGTGCCAGCAGCCGGCGGAGGACAGGGTCCTATGGCTACACCTTC. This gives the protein CASSRRRTGSYGYTF. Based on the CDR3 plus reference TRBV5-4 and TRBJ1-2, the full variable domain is ETGVTQSPTHLIKTRGQQVTLRCSSQSGHNTVSWYQQALGQGPQFIFQYYREEENGRGNFPPRFSGLQFPNYSSELNVNALELDDSALYLCASSRRRTGSYGYTFGSGTRLTVV.

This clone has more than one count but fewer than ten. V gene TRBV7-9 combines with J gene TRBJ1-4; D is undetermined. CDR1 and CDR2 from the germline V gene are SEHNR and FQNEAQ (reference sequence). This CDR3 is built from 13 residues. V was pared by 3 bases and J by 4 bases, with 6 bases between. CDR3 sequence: CASSFRSNEKLFF. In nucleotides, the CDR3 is TGTGCCAGCAGCTTTAGGAGTAATGAAAAACTGTTTTTT.

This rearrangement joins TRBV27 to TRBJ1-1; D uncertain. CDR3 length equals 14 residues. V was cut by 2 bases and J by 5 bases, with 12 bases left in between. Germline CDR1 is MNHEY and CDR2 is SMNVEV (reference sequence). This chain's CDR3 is CASSLGGLGTEAFF. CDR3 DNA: TGTGCCAGCAGTTTAGGAGGTCTAGGGACTGAAGCTTTCTTT.

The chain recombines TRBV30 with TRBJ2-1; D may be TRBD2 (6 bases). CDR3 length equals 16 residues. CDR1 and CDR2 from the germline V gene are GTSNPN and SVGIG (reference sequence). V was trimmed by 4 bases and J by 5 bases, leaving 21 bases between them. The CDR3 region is CAWTLRGPLANNEQFF. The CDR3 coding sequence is TGTGCCTGGACTCTCAGAGGCCCCCTAGCGAACAATGAGCAGTTCTTC.

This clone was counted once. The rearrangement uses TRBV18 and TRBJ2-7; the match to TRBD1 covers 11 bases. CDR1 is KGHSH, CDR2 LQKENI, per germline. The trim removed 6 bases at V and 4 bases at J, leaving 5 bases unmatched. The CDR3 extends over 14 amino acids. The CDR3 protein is CASSRTGGSYEQYF. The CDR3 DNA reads TGTGCCAGCTCCAGGACAGGGGGCTCGTACGAGCAGTACTTC. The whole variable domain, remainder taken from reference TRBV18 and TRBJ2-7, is NAGVMQNPRHLVRRRGQEARLRCSPMKGHSHVYWYRQLPEEGLKFMVYLQKENIIDESGMPKERFSAEFPKEGPSILRIQQVVRGDSAAYFCASSRTGGSYEQYFGPGTRLTVT.

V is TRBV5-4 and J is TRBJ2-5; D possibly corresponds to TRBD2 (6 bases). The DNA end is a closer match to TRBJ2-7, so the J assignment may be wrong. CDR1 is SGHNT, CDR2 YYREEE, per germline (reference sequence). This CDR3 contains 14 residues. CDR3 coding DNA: TGTGCCAGCAGCTTGGAGCGGGTACAGTACGAGCAGTACTTC. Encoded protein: CASSLERVQYEQYF.

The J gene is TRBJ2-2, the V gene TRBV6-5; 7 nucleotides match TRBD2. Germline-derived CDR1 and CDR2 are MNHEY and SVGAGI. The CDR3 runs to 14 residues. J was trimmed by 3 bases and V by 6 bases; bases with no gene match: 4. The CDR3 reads CASSGTTYTGELFF. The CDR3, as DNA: TGTGCCAGCAGCGGGACTACCTACACCGGGGAGCTGTTTTTT.

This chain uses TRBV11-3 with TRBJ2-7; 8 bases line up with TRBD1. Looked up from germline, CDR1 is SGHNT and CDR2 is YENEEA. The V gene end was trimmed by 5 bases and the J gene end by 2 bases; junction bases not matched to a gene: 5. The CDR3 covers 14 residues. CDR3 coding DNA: TGTGCCAGCAGCCCCAGGGGGCGCGCCTACGAGCAGTACTTC. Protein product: CASSPRGRAYEQYF. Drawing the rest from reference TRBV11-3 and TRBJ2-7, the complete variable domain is EAGVVQSPRYKIIEKKQPVAFWCNPISGHNTLYWYLQNLGQGPELLIRYENEEAVDDSQLPKDRFSAERLKGVDSTLKIQPAELGDSAVYLCASSPRGRAYEQYFGPGTRLTVT.

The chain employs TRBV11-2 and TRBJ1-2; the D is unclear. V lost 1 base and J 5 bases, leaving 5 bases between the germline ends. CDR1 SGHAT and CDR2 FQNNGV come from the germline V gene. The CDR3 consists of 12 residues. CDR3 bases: TGTGCCAGCAGCTTAGGGCCTTATGGCTACACCTTC. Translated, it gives CASSLGPYGYTF.

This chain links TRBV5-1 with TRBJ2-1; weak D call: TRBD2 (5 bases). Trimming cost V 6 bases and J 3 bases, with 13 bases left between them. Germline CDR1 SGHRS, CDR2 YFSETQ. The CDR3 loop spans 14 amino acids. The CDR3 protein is CASKELGDYNEQFF. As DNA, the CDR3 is TGCGCCAGCAAAGAACTCGGGGACTACAATGAGCAGTTCTTC.

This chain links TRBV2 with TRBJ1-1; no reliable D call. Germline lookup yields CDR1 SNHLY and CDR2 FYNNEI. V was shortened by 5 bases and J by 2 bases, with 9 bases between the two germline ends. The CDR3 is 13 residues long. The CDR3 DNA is TGTGCCAGCAGTTCTCTAAGAAACACTGAAGCTTTCTTT. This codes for CASSSLRNTEAFF. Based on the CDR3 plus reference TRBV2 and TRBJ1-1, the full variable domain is EPEVTQTPSHQVTQMGQEVILRCVPISNHLYFYWYRQILGQKVEFLVSFYNNEISEKSEIFDDQFSVERPDGSNFTLKIRSTKLEDSAMYFCASSSLRNTEAFFGQGTRLTVV.

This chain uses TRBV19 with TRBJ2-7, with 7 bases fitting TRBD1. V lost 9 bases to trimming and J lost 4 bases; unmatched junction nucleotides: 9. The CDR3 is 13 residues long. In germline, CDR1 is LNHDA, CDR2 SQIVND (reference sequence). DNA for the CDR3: TGTGCCAGATTGAACAGGGGTGGGTACGAGCAGTACTTC. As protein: CARLNRGGYEQYF.

In DNA, the CDR3 is TGCAGCGTCGGGAGAGGGGAGCGGCACTATGGCTACACCTTC. Its translation: CSVGRGERHYGYTF. The chain uses TRBV29-1 and TRBJ1-2; tentative D call: TRBD1 (5 bases). Trimming stripped 6 bases from V and 3 bases from J, with 17 bases between. The CDR3 length is 14 residues. Germline lookup yields CDR1 SQVTM and CDR2 ANQGSEA. Full variable domain (rest looked up from reference TRBV29-1 and TRBJ1-2): SAVISQKPSRDICQRGTSLTIQCQVDSQVTMMFWYRQQPGQSLTLIATANQGSEATYESGFVIDKFPISRPNLTFSTLTVSNMSPEDSSIYLCSVGRGERHYGYTFGSGTRLTVV.

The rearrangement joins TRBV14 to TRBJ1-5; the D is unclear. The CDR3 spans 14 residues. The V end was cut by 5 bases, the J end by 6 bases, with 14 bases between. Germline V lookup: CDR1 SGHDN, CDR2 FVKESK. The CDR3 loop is CASSSAGYAQPQHF. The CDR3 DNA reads TGTGCCAGCAGCTCCGCAGGTTACGCTCAGCCCCAGCATTTT.

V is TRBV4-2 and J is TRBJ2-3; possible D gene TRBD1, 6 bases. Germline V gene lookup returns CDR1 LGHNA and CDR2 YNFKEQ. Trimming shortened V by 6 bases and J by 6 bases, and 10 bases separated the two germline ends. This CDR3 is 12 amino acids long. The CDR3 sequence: CASSKQGDTQYF. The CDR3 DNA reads TGTGCCAGCAGTAAACAGGGTGATACGCAGTATTTT.

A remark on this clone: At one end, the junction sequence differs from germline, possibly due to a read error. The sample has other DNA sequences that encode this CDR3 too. CDR3 in amino acids: CASSLGLWNTEAFF. The CDR3 nucleotides are TGTGCTAGCAGCTTAGGCCTCTGGAACACTGAAGCTTTCTTT. V usage is TRBV13 and J usage is TRBJ1-1, with D uncertain. Germline values: CDR1 PRHDT, CDR2 FYEKMQ (reference sequence). CDR3 length: 14 amino acids.

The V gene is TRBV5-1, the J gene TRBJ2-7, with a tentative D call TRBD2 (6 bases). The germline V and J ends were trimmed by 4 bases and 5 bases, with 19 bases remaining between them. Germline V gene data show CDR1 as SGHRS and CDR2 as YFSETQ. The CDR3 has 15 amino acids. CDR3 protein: CASSPTSGRLDEQYF. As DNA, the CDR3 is TGCGCCAGCAGCCCGACTTCAGGGAGGCTCGACGAGCAGTACTTC.

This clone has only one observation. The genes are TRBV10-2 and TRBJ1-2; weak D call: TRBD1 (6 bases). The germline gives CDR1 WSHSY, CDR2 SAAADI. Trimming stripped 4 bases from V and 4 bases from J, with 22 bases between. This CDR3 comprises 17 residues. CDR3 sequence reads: CASSGYSLTGIGYGYTF. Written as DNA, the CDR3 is TGCGCCAGCAGTGGCTACTCCTTAACAGGGATCGGCTATGGCTACACCTTC.

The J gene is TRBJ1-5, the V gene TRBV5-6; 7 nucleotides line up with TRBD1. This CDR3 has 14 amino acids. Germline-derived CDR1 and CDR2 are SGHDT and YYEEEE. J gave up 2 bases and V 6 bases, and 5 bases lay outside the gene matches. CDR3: CASTYTGGNQPQHF. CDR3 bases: TGTGCCAGCACCTACACAGGGGGCAATCAGCCCCAGCATTTT. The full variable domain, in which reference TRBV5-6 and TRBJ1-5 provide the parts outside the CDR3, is DAGVTQSPTHLIKTRGQQVTLRCSPKSGHDTVSWYQQALGQGPQFIFQYYEEEERQRGNFPDRFSGHQFPNYSSELNVNALLLGDSALYLCASTYTGGNQPQHFGDGTRLSIL.

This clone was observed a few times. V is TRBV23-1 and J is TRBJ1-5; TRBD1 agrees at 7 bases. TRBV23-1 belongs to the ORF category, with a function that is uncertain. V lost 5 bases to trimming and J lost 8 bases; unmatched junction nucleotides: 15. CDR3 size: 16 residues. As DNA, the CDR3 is TGCGCCAGCAGTGGGGCCGGGACAGAGAGGACTAAGCCCCAGCATTTT. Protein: CASSGAGTERTKPQHF.

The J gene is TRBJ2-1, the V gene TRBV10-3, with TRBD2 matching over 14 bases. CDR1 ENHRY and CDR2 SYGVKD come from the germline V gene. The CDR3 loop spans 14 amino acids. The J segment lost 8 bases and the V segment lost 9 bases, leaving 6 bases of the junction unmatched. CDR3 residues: CAMSGTSGRDEQFF. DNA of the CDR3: TGTGCCATGTCTGGGACTAGCGGGAGAGATGAGCAGTTCTTC.

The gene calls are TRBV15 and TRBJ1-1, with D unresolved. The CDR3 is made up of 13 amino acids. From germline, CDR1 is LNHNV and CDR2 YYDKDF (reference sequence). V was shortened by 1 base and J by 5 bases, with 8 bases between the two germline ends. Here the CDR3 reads CATSRVRRTEAFF. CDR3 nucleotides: TGTGCCACCAGCAGAGTCAGGAGGACTGAAGCTTTCTTT.

The DNA for the CDR3 is TGTGCCAGCAGCTCCGCGTCTGAAGCTTTCTTT. Its translation is CASSSASEAFF. The genes are TRBV11-2 and TRBJ1-1; D gene ambiguous. Trimming shortened V by 4 bases and J by 6 bases, and 6 bases separated the two germline ends. The CDR3 length is 11 residues. Germline values: CDR1 SGHAT, CDR2 FQNNGV.

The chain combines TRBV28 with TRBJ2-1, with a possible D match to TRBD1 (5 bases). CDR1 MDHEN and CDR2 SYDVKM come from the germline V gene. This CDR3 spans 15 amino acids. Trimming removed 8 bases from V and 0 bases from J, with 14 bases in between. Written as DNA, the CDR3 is TGTGCCAGCTTAGGGGATCCTCTCTCCTACAATGAGCAGTTCTTC. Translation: CASLGDPLSYNEQFF.

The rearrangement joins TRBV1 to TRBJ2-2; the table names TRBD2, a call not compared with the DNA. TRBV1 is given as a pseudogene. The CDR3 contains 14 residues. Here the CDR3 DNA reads TGCACCAGAAAGGCGGGCTATGGCACCGGGGAGCTGTTTTTT. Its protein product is CTRKAGYGTGELFF.

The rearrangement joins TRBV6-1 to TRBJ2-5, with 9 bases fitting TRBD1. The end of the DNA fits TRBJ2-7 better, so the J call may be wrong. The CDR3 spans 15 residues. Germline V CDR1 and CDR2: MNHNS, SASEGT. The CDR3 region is CASSGHRGLIYEQYF. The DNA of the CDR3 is TGTGCCAGCAGTGGGCACAGGGGGCTCATCTACGAGCAGTACTTC.